Listed here are 3 T cell receptor beta chains from one sample, sequenced in a study of T cell changes during pregnancy in multiple sclerosis. Assay used: immunoSEQ multiplex PCR; TCRdb lists only in-frame clones, some missing. The table lists about 40,000 clones, approximately 88% of them singletons, with about 5% in the top ten. The material sequenced was peripheral blood, taken in the first trimester of pregnancy. These receptors were collected from a female donor in good health, enrolled as a control in a pregnancy study.

The chain employs TRBV27 and TRBJ2-5; no definite D call. CDR1 MNHEY and CDR2 SMNVEV come from the germline V gene (reference sequence). V shed 4 bases and J shed 4 bases, with 4 bases lying between them. CDR3 length: 11 amino acids. The CDR3 nucleotides are TGTGCCAGCAGTTATCGAGAGACCCAGTACTTC. Translating gives CASSYRETQYF.

The V gene is TRBV21-1, the J gene TRBJ2-4; TRBD2, as called in the table, went unchecked against the DNA. TRBV21-1 is a pseudogene locus. The CDR3 extends over 14 amino acids. The CDR3 bases are TGTGCCAGCTCCGGGGTCCTAGCCAAAAACATTCAGTACTTC. As protein: CASSGVLAKNIQYF.

The chain uses TRBV11-2 and TRBJ2-1; D is possibly TRBD1 (5 bases). V was pared by 7 bases and J by 1 base, with 11 bases between. The CDR3 totals 14 residues. CDR1 is SGHAT and CDR2 is FQNNGV in the germline V gene. The CDR3 DNA sequence: TGTGCCAGCACGCGTGGGGCGTCCTACAATGAGCAGTTCTTC. Translating gives CASTRGASYNEQFF.